These 21 T cell receptor beta chains originate from one sample sequenced in a study of T cells in Graves' hyperthyroidism and ophthalmopathy (dated by TCRdb to about 2019). Libraries came from multiplex PCR. Instrument on record: Illumina HiSeq 2000. Amplification of TCR beta CDR3 regions was carried out from RNA transcripts. A first-round RT-PCR of the TCR CDR3 used the HTBI primer set with the Qiagen OneStep RT-PCR kit. TCRdb trimmed public reads at Q25 via fastp, called clones via MiXCR and kept in-frame beta chains. When rows share a CDR3 protein, they turn into one entry using the most common DNA and genes. The sample includes over 450,000 distinct CDR3 sequences, with 13% to 15% observed a single time. 15% to 20% of the sample is held by the ten biggest clonotypes. The source material was blood. The receptors stem from a woman between 18 and 30 years old with Graves' hyperthyroidism.

This clonotype was detected many times. The rearrangement uses TRBV10-3 and TRBJ1-1; D is unclear. The V gene's germline CDR1 is ENHRY and CDR2 SYGVKD. The V and J ends lost 3 bases and 1 base respectively, with 12 bases between them. This CDR3 contains 15 residues. The CDR3 bases are TGTGCCATCAGTGATCAAAAAGTAGCGAACACTGAAGCTTTCTTT. Its protein is CAISDQKVANTEAFF.

V and J are TRBV20-1 and TRBJ1-2, with D possibly matching TRBD1 (6 bases). Germline V gene lookup returns CDR1 DFQATT and CDR2 SNEGSKA (reference sequence). Trimming removed 4 bases at V and 2 bases at J, with 8 bases between. There are 12 residues in the CDR3. In DNA, the CDR3 is TGCAGTGCTACCCAGGGGAACTATGGCTACACCTTC. Translating it yields CSATQGNYGYTF.

This clonotype has ten or more counts. J is TRBJ2-7 and V is TRBV10-3, with 9 bases identical to TRBD1. V shed 3 bases and J 4 bases; nucleotides not matched to a gene: 7. Germline assignment: CDR1 ENHRY and CDR2 SYGVKD. The CDR3 length is 15 residues. CDR3 amino acids: CAISDPGQGGYEQYF. The DNA for the CDR3 is TGTGCCATCAGTGACCCGGGACAGGGAGGGTACGAGCAGTACTTC.

This clonotype has ten or more counts. This chain uses TRBV12-3 or TRBV12-4 with TRBJ2-1; 9 nucleotides line up with TRBD1. The CDR3 sequence is 15 residues long. Unmatched junction bases numbered 7, after V lost 2 bases and J lost 8 bases. The chain's CDR3 is CASSLSRDREYEQFF. In DNA, the CDR3 is TGTGCCAGCAGTTTAAGCCGGGACAGGGAGTATGAGCAGTTCTTC.

This clonotype was seen many times. The chain joins TRBV29-1 to TRBJ2-7, with a possible D match to TRBD1 (6 bases). Germline CDR1 and CDR2: SQVTM and ANQGSEA. V lost 5 bases and J lost 4, with 12 bases in between. The CDR3 sequence is 12 residues long. The DNA for the CDR3 is TGCAGCGTTTCCCAGGGGTGGTACGAGCAGTACTTC. It encodes CSVSQGWYEQYF.

This rearrangement joins TRBV20-1 to TRBJ2-2; 8 nucleotides match TRBD1. V lost 1 base, J lost 4 bases, and 11 bases stayed unmatched. Germline V gene data show CDR1 as DFQATT and CDR2 as SNEGSKA (reference sequence). The CDR3 is 17 residues long. CDR3 DNA: TGCAGTGCTAGAGCCGGCAGGGGGCGATCTTTCACCGGGGAGCTGTTTTTT. This codes for CSARAGRGRSFTGELFF.

This clonotype came up many times. The rearrangement links TRBV12-3 or TRBV12-4 to TRBJ1-2; D is perhaps TRBD1 (5 bases). The CDR3 totals 11 residues. The ends were cut back, 5 bases at V and 7 bases at J, with 8 bases in the middle. CDR3 nucleotide sequence: TGTGCCAGCAGTCCCGGGACTGGCTACACCTTC. It translates to CASSPGTGYTF.

The table lists this clonotype with many counts. The chain employs TRBV2 and TRBJ2-3, with 10 bases lining up with TRBD1. This CDR3 spans 14 amino acids. The V gene's germline CDR1 is SNHLY and CDR2 FYNNEI. The trim removed 7 bases at V and 7 bases at J, leaving 8 bases unmatched. The chain's CDR3 is CASKGDRGRHTQYF. The CDR3 nucleotides are TGTGCCAGCAAAGGGGACAGGGGAAGACATACGCAGTATTTT.

The rearrangement joins TRBV6-6 to TRBJ1-1, with D maybe TRBD1 (6 bases). There are 11 residues in the CDR3. The V end was cut by 2 bases, the J end by 8 bases, with 6 bases between. Germline V lookup: CDR1 MNHNY, CDR2 SVGAGI (reference sequence). This CDR3 reads CASSYRGEAFF. CDR3 nucleotide sequence: TGTGCCAGCAGTTACAGGGGGGAAGCTTTCTTT.

This clonotype has a handful of counts. The chain recombines TRBV9 with TRBJ1-1; TRBD1 is a possible D gene (6 bases). Trimming shortened V by 6 bases and J by 8 bases, and 14 bases separated the two germline ends. The V gene's germline CDR1 is SGDLS and CDR2 YYNGEE. This CDR3 is built from 12 residues. The CDR3 DNA follows: TGTGCCAGCACGGAAGGGGGGAGGGAAGCTTTCTTT. Amino acids: CASTEGGREAFF.

This clonotype has at least ten counts. The chain recombines TRBV9 with TRBJ2-1, with TRBD2 matching 9 bases. V lost 0 bases to trimming and J lost 5 bases; unmatched junction nucleotides: 6. The CDR3 runs to 16 residues. Germline assignment: CDR1 SGDLS and CDR2 YYNGEE. CDR3 in DNA: TGTGCCAGCAGCGTAGAGATAGCGGGAGTACACAATGAGCAGTTCTTC. Translation: CASSVEIAGVHNEQFF.

This clonotype was seen a few times. The chain couples TRBV4-1 to TRBJ2-1; D perhaps matches TRBD2 (6 bases). Germline-derived CDR1 and CDR2 are MGHRA and YSYEKL. CDR3 length: 14 residues. Trimming removed 3 bases at V and 10 bases at J, with 16 bases between. The CDR3 loop is CASSHGEGLAEQFF. CDR3 DNA: TGCGCCAGCAGCCACGGGGAAGGGCTAGCGGAGCAGTTCTTC.

V is TRBV29-1 and J is TRBJ1-1; D unclear. The CDR3 spans 13 residues. The V and J ends lost 2 bases and 1 base respectively, with 8 bases between them. Germline loops: CDR1 SQVTM, CDR2 ANQGSEA. CDR3: CSVEYSPNTEAFF. CDR3 DNA: TGCAGCGTTGAATACAGTCCGAACACTGAAGCTTTCTTT.

This clonotype was seen many times. The chain combines TRBV12-3 or TRBV12-4 with TRBJ2-5; 7 bases are shared with TRBD2. V gave up 5 bases and J gave up 3 bases; unmatched junction bases: 3. The CDR3 extends over 13 amino acids. Written as DNA, the CDR3 is TGTGCCAGCAGTAGTCTAGCGGAAGAGACCCAGTACTTC. Translated, it gives CASSSLAEETQYF.

Concerning this clonotype: Just one base apart from a much larger clone, this may be a read error. The V call is TRBV5-1, the J call TRBJ2-2, with 9 bases matching TRBD2. Germline-derived CDR1 and CDR2 are SGHRS and YFSETQ. The CDR3 is made up of 16 amino acids. CDR3 nucleotides: TGCGCCAGCAGCACAGCGGGAGGACTCAACACCGGGGAGCTGGTTTTT. Amino acids: CASSTAGGLNTGELVF.

Ten or more counts support this clonotype. This chain uses TRBV2 with TRBJ1-2, with TRBD1 matching over 10 bases. J gave up 4 bases and V 6 bases, and 11 bases lay outside the gene matches. This CDR3 is 16 amino acids long. Germline CDR1 reads SNHLY; CDR2 reads FYNNEI. The DNA for the CDR3 is TGTGCCAGCAGCCACGGACAGGGGGATTCAAGCTATGGCTACACCTTC. This codes for CASSHGQGDSSYGYTF.

In its sample, this clonotype was seen many times. V gene TRBV19 combines with J gene TRBJ2-2, with 10 bases matching TRBD2. CDR3 size: 16 residues. CDR1 is LNHDA and CDR2 is SQIVND in the germline V gene (reference sequence). J gave up 8 bases and V 5 bases, and 11 bases lay outside the gene matches. CDR3 bases: TGTGCCAGTAGTCTTCAAGCGGGAGGGCCGGCTGGGGAGCTGTTTTTT. Its protein is CASSLQAGGPAGELFF.

There are many counts of this clonotype. J is TRBJ1-6 and V is TRBV27, with no clear D. The CDR3 is made up of 16 amino acids. Trimming took 8 bases from V and 0 from J, leaving 14 bases between them. CDR1 and CDR2 (germline): MNHEY, SMNVEV (reference sequence). The CDR3 loop is CASRRLTSSYNSPLHF. The CDR3 nucleotides are TGTGCCAGCCGACGGCTCACGAGCTCCTATAATTCACCCCTCCACTTT.

This clonotype showed up many times. The chain couples TRBV5-1 to TRBJ1-2; 8 positions match TRBD1. There are 14 residues in the CDR3. V was clipped by 3 bases and J by 6 bases; unmatched bases: 7. Per the germline V gene, CDR1 is SGHRS and CDR2 is YFSETQ. The CDR3 spells CASSSQRTGNGYTF. DNA of the CDR3: TGCGCCAGCAGCTCTCAAAGGACAGGGAATGGCTACACCTTC.

This clonotype was picked up many times. This rearrangement joins TRBV7-3 to TRBJ2-1; 8 bases match TRBD1. Trimming removed 2 bases from V and 2 bases from J; junction bases left unmatched: 8. From germline, CDR1 is SGHTA and CDR2 FQGTGA. The CDR3 extends over 17 amino acids. The CDR3 protein is CASSLSGRQGPYNEQFF. CDR3 DNA sequence: TGTGCCAGCAGCTTATCGGGTAGACAGGGGCCCTACAATGAGCAGTTCTTC.

This clonotype was picked up many times. J is TRBJ1-5 and V is TRBV2; a possible D gene is TRBD1 (5 bases). Germline loops: CDR1 SNHLY, CDR2 FYNNEI. The CDR3 is made up of 15 amino acids. V dropped 7 bases and J dropped 2 bases, with 15 bases sitting between them. The CDR3: CASMRTIYGNQPQHF. The CDR3 DNA reads as TGTGCCAGCATGAGGACAATATATGGCAATCAGCCCCAGCATTTT.